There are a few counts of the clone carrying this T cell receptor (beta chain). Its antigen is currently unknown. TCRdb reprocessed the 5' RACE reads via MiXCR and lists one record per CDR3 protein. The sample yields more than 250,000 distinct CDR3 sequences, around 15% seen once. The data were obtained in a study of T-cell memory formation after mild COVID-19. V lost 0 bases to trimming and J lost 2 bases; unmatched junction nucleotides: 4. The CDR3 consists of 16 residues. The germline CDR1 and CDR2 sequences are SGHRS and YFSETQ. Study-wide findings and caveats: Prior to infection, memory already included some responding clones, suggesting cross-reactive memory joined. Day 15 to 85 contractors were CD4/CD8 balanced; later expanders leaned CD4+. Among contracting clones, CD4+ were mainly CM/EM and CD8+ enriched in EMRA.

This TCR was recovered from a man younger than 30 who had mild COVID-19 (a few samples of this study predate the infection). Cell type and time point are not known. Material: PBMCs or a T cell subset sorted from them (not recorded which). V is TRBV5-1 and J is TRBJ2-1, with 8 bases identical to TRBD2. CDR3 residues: CASSLALGGAYNEQFF. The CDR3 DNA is TGCGCCAGCAGCTTGGCCCTCGGGGGGGCCTACAATGAGCAGTTCTTC.